A single sample gave rise to the 22 T cell receptor beta chains below, sequenced in a study of blood T cell repertoires in COVID-19. Measured with immunoSEQ multiplex PCR; TCRdb has only the in-frame clones, and not every one. The sample records roughly 290,000 clones, approximately 92% being singletons. Source material: peripheral blood. The receptors derive from a woman aged 25-40 years with COVID-19, enrolled during active disease.

The chain couples TRBV7-9 to TRBJ1-6; no clear D. This CDR3 region has 14 residues. Germline CDR1 is SEHNR and CDR2 is FQNEAQ (reference sequence). V lost 5 bases and J 2 bases, leaving 7 bases between the germline ends. This chain's CDR3 is CASSPGAYNSPLHF. The CDR3 DNA reads TGTGCCAGCAGCCCCGGGGCCTATAATTCACCCCTCCACTTT.

This clone has a single count. This rearrangement joins TRBV6-2 or TRBV6-3 to TRBJ2-7; 10 positions match TRBD1. From germline, CDR1 is MNHEY and CDR2 SVGEGT. CDR3 length: 18 amino acids. The trim removed 2 bases at V and 2 bases at J, leaving 12 bases unmatched. For the CDR3, the DNA is TGTGCCAGCAGTTACCCTTTGCCCGGGACAGGGGACCCCTACGAGCAGTACTTC. Its protein product is CASSYPLPGTGDPYEQYF.

The chain recombines TRBV28 with TRBJ1-6; tentatively, D is TRBD1 (5 bases). Germline-derived CDR1 and CDR2 are MDHEN and SYDVKM. The CDR3 consists of 15 residues. Trimming shortened V by 6 bases and J by 8 bases, and 17 bases separated the two germline ends. CDR3 DNA sequence: TGTGCCAGCAGCCTAGACCCCGACAGCTATTCACCCCTCCACTTT. This translates into CASSLDPDSYSPLHF.

This chain uses TRBV7-9 with TRBJ1-1; possible D gene TRBD1, 6 bases. The germline gives CDR1 SEHNR, CDR2 FQNEAQ (reference sequence). This CDR3 region has 13 residues. The V and J ends lost 2 bases and 4 bases respectively, with 8 bases between them. The CDR3 is CASSLQGITEAFF. The DNA of the CDR3 is TGTGCCAGCAGCTTACAGGGGATCACTGAAGCTTTCTTT.

The J gene is TRBJ1-2, the V gene TRBV7-2; perhaps TRBD1 as D (5 bases). Trimming shortened V by 3 bases and J by 4 bases, and 12 bases separated the two germline ends. The germline gives CDR1 SGHTA, CDR2 FQGNSA. The CDR3 has 14 amino acids. As DNA, the CDR3 is TGTGCCAGCAGCTTGGCGGGACTTATCTATGGCTACACCTTC. Protein sequence: CASSLAGLIYGYTF.

V usage is TRBV19 and J usage is TRBJ2-7; TRBD1 aligns across 11 bases. CDR1 is LNHDA, CDR2 SQIVND, per germline (reference sequence). J gave up 3 bases and V 5 bases, and 6 bases lay outside the gene matches. This CDR3 is 15 amino acids long. The CDR3 here is CASSPGTGGSYEQYF. The CDR3 nucleotides read TGTGCCAGTAGTCCGGGGACAGGGGGAAGCTACGAGCAGTACTTC.

The chain recombines TRBV6-2 or TRBV6-3 with TRBJ2-2; D remains ambiguous. CDR1 and CDR2 from the germline V gene are MNHEY and SVGEGT. The V end lost 5 bases, the J end lost 2 bases, and 6 bases lay between the germline ends. The CDR3 runs to 13 residues. The CDR3 reads CASSPSNTGELFF. CDR3 nucleotide sequence: TGTGCCAGCAGTCCCTCTAACACCGGGGAGCTGTTTTTT.

The chain uses TRBV27 and TRBJ2-1; TRBD1 matches 12 bases. Germline V lookup: CDR1 MNHEY, CDR2 SMNVEV (reference sequence). V was clipped by 5 bases and J by 4 bases; unmatched bases: 9. The CDR3 runs to 17 residues. The CDR3 loop is CASSGDRGRFSYNEQFF. CDR3 nucleotide sequence: TGTGCCAGCAGTGGGGACAGGGGGCGTTTTTCATACAATGAGCAGTTCTTC.

CDR3 loop: CASSGVQGKDYEQYF. The DNA for the CDR3 is TGTGCCAGCAGTGGTGTCCAGGGCAAAGACTACGAGCAGTACTTC. This chain links TRBV25-1 with TRBJ2-7; D is possibly TRBD1 (5 bases). Trimming removed 4 bases at V and 3 bases at J, with 16 bases between. Germline V gene sequence: CDR1 MGHDK, CDR2 SYGVNS. This CDR3 is 15 amino acids long.

The chain combines TRBV19 with TRBJ1-2; possible D gene TRBD1, 5 bases. Trimming shortened V by 5 bases and J by 5 bases, and 9 bases separated the two germline ends. Germline V gives CDR1 LNHDA, CDR2 SQIVND (reference sequence). The CDR3 totals 12 residues. The CDR3 region is CASSAGTYGYTF. CDR3 nucleotides: TGTGCCAGTAGTGCTGGGACTTATGGCTACACCTTC.

Remarks on this clone: Other DNA sequences of this sample code for an identical CDR3. This chain joins TRBV18 and TRBJ2-1; 11 bases align to TRBD2. The V gene end was trimmed by 0 bases and the J gene end by 1 base; junction bases not matched to a gene: 2. Per germline, CDR1 KGHSH and CDR2 LQKENI. This CDR3 region has 17 residues. The CDR3 DNA is TGTGCCAGCTCACCACCGGTAGCGGGAGGGTCCTACAATGAGCAGTTCTTC. Its protein product is CASSPPVAGGSYNEQFF. The full variable domain, rest sourced from reference TRBV18 and TRBJ2-1, is NAGVMQNPRHLVRRRGQEARLRCSPMKGHSHVYWYRQLPEEGLKFMVYLQKENIIDESGMPKERFSAEFPKEGPSILRIQQVVRGDSAAYFCASSPPVAGGSYNEQFFGPGTRLTVL.

The J gene is TRBJ2-3, the V gene TRBV4-1; TRBD1 aligns across 9 bases. J gave up 6 bases and V 3 bases, and 4 bases lay outside the gene matches. Germline loops: CDR1 MGHRA, CDR2 YSYEKL. The CDR3 loop spans 14 amino acids. The CDR3 DNA reads TGCGCCAGCAGCCAGGGGACAGGGAGGGATACGCAGTATTTT. Translating gives CASSQGTGRDTQYF.

This clone appeared a single time. The chain combines TRBV10-2 with TRBJ2-1; 8 positions agree with TRBD2. The germline V gene encodes CDR1 WSHSY and CDR2 SAAADI. V gave up 6 bases and J gave up 7 bases; unmatched junction bases: 14. The CDR3 extends over 16 amino acids. CDR3 DNA: TGCGCCAGCAGGCCCTCGGGGTCGGGAGGGGCAAATGAGCAGTTCTTC. The encoded protein is CASRPSGSGGANEQFF.

The chain couples TRBV27 to TRBJ2-3; 8 bases match TRBD2. The V segment lost 3 bases and the J segment 2 bases; nucleotides outside the gene matches: 10. The V gene's germline CDR1 is MNHEY and CDR2 SMNVEV (reference sequence). CDR3 length: 17 amino acids. The CDR3 DNA reads as TGTGCCAGCAGTTTGGTTGGGACTAGTGTGTTCACAGATACGCAGTATTTT. It encodes CASSLVGTSVFTDTQYF.

The chain employs TRBV9 and TRBJ2-2; a weak D match, TRBD2 (5 bases). V lost 0 bases, J lost 1 base, and 10 bases lay in between. Germline CDR1 reads SGDLS; CDR2 reads YYNGEE. The CDR3 covers 16 residues. The CDR3, as DNA: TGTGCCAGCAGCGTAGAAGTCCGGGAGAACACCGGGGAGCTGTTTTTT. It encodes CASSVEVRENTGELFF.

The J gene is TRBJ2-7, the V gene TRBV10-3; 10 bases align to TRBD2. V lost 0 bases, J lost 4 bases, and 6 bases stayed unmatched. The V gene's germline CDR1 is ENHRY and CDR2 SYGVKD. This CDR3 has 16 amino acids. The CDR3 DNA sequence: TGTGCCATCAGTGAGTCAGGTCCTAGCGGGAGTTACGAGCAGTACTTC. The encoded protein is CAISESGPSGSYEQYF.

The rearrangement uses TRBV13 and TRBJ1-1, with TRBD1 identical over 10 bases. Germline V gene lookup returns CDR1 PRHDT and CDR2 FYEKMQ (reference sequence). The CDR3 runs 17 residues. V trimming: 1 base; J trimming: 2 bases; junction bases outside the gene matches: 7. The DNA for the CDR3 is TGTGCCAGCAGCTTAGAGGGGACAGGGGATGGTAACACTGAAGCTTTCTTT. It codes for CASSLEGTGDGNTEAFF. Combining the CDR3 with reference TRBV13 and TRBJ1-1 gives the whole variable domain AAGVIQSPRHLIKEKRETATLKCYPIPRHDTVYWYQQGPGQDPQFLISFYEKMQSDKGSIPDRFSAQQFSDYHSELNMSSLELGDSALYFCASSLEGTGDGNTEAFFGQGTRLTVV.

This sequence joins TRBV9 and TRBJ2-3; 10 bases match TRBD2. The germline CDR1 and CDR2 sequences are SGDLS and YYNGEE. J gave up 4 bases and V 2 bases, and 1 base lay outside the gene matches. The CDR3 is 14 residues long. In nucleotides, the CDR3 is TGTGCCAGCAGCGTCGGGACTAGCGCAGATACGCAGTATTTT. Its protein product is CASSVGTSADTQYF.

The genes are TRBV28 and TRBJ2-7, with TRBD2 matching 14 bases. Losses at the gene ends were 9 bases for V and 3 bases for J; bases not matched to a gene: 16. The CDR3 consists of 18 residues. Germline CDR1 MDHEN, CDR2 SYDVKM. CDR3 sequence reads: CARATQGLAGVESYEQYF. The CDR3, as DNA: TGTGCCAGGGCCACTCAGGGACTAGCGGGAGTCGAGAGCTACGAGCAGTACTTC.

The table lists this clone with a count of one. The V gene is TRBV7-9, the J gene TRBJ2-1, with 8 nucleotides matching TRBD2. Germline-derived CDR1 and CDR2 are SEHNR and FQNEAQ (reference sequence). The CDR3 covers 16 residues. The junction had 13 bases not matched to a gene; V was cut back by 4 bases and J by 8 bases. CDR3 in amino acids: CASSSLLAGGGDEQFF. CDR3 in DNA: TGTGCCAGCAGCTCTTTACTCGCGGGGGGCGGGGATGAGCAGTTCTTC.

The rearrangement links TRBV7-9 to TRBJ2-5; TRBD2 matches 9 bases. Germline trimming cut 2 bases from V and 5 bases from J; bases unmatched to any gene: 9. Germline loops: CDR1 SEHNR, CDR2 FQNEAQ (reference sequence). The length of the CDR3 is 16 residues. The chain's CDR3 is CASSLSSSSGRETQYF. Here the CDR3 DNA reads TGTGCCAGCAGCTTATCTAGTTCAAGCGGGAGGGAGACCCAGTACTTC.

The chain employs TRBV9 and TRBJ2-2; TRBD2 matches at 8 bases. V shed 2 bases, J shed 7 bases, and the junction held 7 bases outside the gene matches. The CDR3 contains 15 residues. Germline V gene data show CDR1 as SGDLS and CDR2 as YYNGEE. The CDR3 DNA sequence: TGTGCCAGCAGCGTTACCGGGACTAGTAACGGGGAGCTGTTTTTT. Translated: CASSVTGTSNGELFF.